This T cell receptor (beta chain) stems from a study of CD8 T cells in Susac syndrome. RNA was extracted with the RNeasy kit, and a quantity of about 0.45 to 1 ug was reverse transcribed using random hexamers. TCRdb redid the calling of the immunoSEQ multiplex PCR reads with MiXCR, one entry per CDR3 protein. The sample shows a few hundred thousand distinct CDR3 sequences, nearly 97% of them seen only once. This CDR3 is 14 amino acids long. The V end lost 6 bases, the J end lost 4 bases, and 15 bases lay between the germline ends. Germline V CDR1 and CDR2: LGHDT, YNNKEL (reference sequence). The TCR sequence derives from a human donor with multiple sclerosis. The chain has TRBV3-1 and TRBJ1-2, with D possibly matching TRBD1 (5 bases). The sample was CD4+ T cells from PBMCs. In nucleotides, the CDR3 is TGTGCCAGCAGTCGGGGGAGGCAGTCCTATGGCTACACCTTC. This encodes CASSRGRQSYGYTF.